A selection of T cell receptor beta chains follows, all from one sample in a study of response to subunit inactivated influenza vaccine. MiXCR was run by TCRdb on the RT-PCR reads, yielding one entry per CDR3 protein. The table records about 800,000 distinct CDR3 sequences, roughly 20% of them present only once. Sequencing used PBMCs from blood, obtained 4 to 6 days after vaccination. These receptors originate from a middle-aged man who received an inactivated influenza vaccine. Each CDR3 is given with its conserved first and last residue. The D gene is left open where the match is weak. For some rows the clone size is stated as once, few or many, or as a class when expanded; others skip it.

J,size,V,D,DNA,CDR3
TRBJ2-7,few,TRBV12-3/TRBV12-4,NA,TGTGCCAGCAGTTTGCGCAGGTTATCGTACGAGCAGTACTTC,CASSLRRLSYEQYF
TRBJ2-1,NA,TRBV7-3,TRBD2,TGTGCCAGCAGCCCCTTGGGCAGCGGGAGCTACAATGAGCAGTTCTTC,CASSPLGSGSYNEQFF
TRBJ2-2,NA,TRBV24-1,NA,TGTGCCACCAGTTCTAAGGGACCCCCCGGGGAGCTGTTTTTT,CATSSKGPPGELFF
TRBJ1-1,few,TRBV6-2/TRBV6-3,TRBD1,TGTGCCAGCAGGGGACAGGGAATAGGGGCCGAAGCTTTCTTT,CASRGQGIGAEAFF
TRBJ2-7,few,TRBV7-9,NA,TGTGCCAGCAGCTTAACCAGCCGCGAGCAGTACTTC,CASSLTSREQYF
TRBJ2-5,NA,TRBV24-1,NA,TGTGCCACCAGTGATTTGACGCTAGGGGCAGAGACCCAGTACTTC,CATSDLTLGAETQYF
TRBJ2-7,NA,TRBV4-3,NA,TGCGCCAGCAGCCAAGAACGCTTCTACGAGCAGTACTTC,CASSQERFYEQYF
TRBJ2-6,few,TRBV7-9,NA,TGTGCCACCCGATGGGGGGGCCGTTCTGGGGCCAACGTCCTGACTTTC,CATRWGGRSGANVLTF
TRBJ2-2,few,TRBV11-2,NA,TGTGCCAGCAGCCTAAACCGGTTCCCCCTCACCGGGGAGCTGTTTTTT,CASSLNRFPLTGELFF
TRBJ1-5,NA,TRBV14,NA,TGTGCCAGCAGCATGGGGCCTCGTTCGAATCAGCCCCAGCATTTT,CASSMGPRSNQPQHF
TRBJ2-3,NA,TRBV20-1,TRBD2,TGCAGTGCTCCGGGGGGTGGGGGAGATACGCAGTATTTT,CSAPGGGGDTQYF
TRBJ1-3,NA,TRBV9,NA,TGTGCCAGCAGCGCGGGAGATGGAAACACCATATATTTT,CASSAGDGNTIYF
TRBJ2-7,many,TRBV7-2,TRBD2,TGTGCCAGCAGCTCATCTAGACTAGCGGGGGCTCAGTACTTC,CASSSSRLAGAQYF
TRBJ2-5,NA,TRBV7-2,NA,TGTGCCAGCAGCCCCGGGGGGGGGACAGAAGAGACCCAGTACTTC,CASSPGGGTEETQYF
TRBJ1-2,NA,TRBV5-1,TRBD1,TGCGCCAGCACAAGAGGACCCCGCGACAGGGAGGTTGGCTACACCTTC,CASTRGPRDREVGYTF
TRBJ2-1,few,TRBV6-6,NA,TGTGCCAGCAGTTCTACAGGGAACAATGAGCAGTTCTTC,CASSSTGNNEQFF
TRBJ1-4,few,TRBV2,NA,TGTGCCAGCAGCAGGGACGCTAATGAAAAACTGTTTTTT,CASSRDANEKLFF
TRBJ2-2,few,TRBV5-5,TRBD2,TGTGCCAGCAGCCAACAGCGGGGGGACACCGGGGAGCTGTTTTTT,CASSQQRGDTGELFF
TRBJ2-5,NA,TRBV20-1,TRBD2,TGCAGTGCCCCCGGACTAGCGGGAGTCGAGACCCAGTACTTC,CSAPGLAGVETQYF
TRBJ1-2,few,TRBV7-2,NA,TGTGCCAGCAGGAAAACACAGGCGGGCGGCTACACCTTC,CASRKTQAGGYTF
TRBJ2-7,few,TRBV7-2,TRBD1,TGTGCCAGCAGCCCCGACGGACAGGGGACCTACGAGCAGTACTTC,CASSPDGQGTYEQYF
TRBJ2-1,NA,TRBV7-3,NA,TGTGCCAGCAGCTTATATAAAGGGGACAATGAGCAGTTCTTC,CASSLYKGDNEQFF
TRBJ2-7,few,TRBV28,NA,TGTGCCAGCAGTTTATGGCCCGGGAATAGCCCCTACGAGCAGTACTTC,CASSLWPGNSPYEQYF
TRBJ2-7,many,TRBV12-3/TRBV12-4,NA,TGTGCCAGCAGTTTGGACATTTCCTACGAGCAGTACTTC,CASSLDISYEQYF
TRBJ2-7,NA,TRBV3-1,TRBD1,TGTGCCAGCAGCCAGGGTCCCCCGGACAGGGCCTACGAGCAGTACTTC,CASSQGPPDRAYEQYF
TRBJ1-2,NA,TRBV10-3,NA,TGTGCCATCAGTGCGGACAGTTACTATGGCTACACCTTC,CAISADSYYGYTF
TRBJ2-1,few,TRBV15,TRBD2,TGTGCCACCAGCAGAGATGCGGGGGGCGCCTACAATGAGCAGTTCTTC,CATSRDAGGAYNEQFF
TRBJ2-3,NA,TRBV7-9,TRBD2,TGTGCCAGCAGCCGATTAACTAGCGGGGGCACAGATACGCAGTATTTT,CASSRLTSGGTDTQYF
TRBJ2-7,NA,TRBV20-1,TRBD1,TGCAGTGCCCTCATCAGGGACAGAGTTAACTACGAGCAGTACTTC,CSALIRDRVNYEQYF
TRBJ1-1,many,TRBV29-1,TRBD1,TGCAGCGTAAGGACAGGGAACACTGAAGCTTTCTTT,CSVRTGNTEAFF
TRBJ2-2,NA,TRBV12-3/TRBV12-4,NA,TGTGCCAGCAGTTCCGGACCCCTGGGATTCGGGGAGCTGTTTTTT,CASSSGPLGFGELFF